Described below is a single TCR beta chain sequence and its context. TCRdb analysed the RT-PCR reads with MiXCR anew, one entry per CDR3 protein. The table records roughly 540,000 distinct CDR3 sequences, under 25% of them present only once. The source of the sample is a study of response to subunit inactivated influenza vaccine. V gave up 2 bases and J gave up 5 bases, with 12 bases separating them. CDR1 and CDR2 from the germline V gene are MNHEY and SVGEGT. This CDR3 contains 14 residues. These records were also assigned to another study, of T cells expressing NK-cell markers. From that study: It was by 5'RACE template switching with UMIs that TCR beta cDNA was made. The contribution of dominant NKG2C+ clonotypes to CD8+ T cells in about six donors was roughly 1.0-7.5%.

This clonotype was sampled from a man aged 45 to 65 who received an inactivated influenza vaccine. The chain combines TRBV6-2 or TRBV6-3 with TRBJ1-1, with D possibly matching TRBD1 (6 bases). Sequencing was performed on CD4+ T cells sorted from PBMCs, taken 11 to 12 days after vaccination. The CDR3 DNA is TGTGCCAGCAGTTACGCGGGGGCGAGGACTGAAGCTTTCTTT. It is translated as CASSYAGARTEAFF.